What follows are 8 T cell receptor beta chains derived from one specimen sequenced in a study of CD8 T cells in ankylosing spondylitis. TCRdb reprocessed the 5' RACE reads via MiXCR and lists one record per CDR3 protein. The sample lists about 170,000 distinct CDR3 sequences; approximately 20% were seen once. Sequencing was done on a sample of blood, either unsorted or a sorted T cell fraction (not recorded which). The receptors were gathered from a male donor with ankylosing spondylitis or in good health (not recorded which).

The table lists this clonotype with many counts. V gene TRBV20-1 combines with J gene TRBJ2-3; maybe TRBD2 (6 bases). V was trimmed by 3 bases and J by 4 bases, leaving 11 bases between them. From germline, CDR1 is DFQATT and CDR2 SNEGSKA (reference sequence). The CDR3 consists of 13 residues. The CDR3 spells CSASGLKADTQYF. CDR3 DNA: TGCAGTGCTAGTGGACTAAAAGCAGATACGCAGTATTTT.

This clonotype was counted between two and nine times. The CDR3 DNA follows: TGTGCCAGCAGCCCGAGGACAGGAGCTTATAGCAATCAGCCCCAGCATTTT. Its protein is CASSPRTGAYSNQPQHF. This rearrangement joins TRBV7-8 to TRBJ1-5; 7 bases fit TRBD1. CDR1 is SGHVS, CDR2 FQNEAQ, per germline. This CDR3 spans 17 amino acids. The ends lost 5 bases at V and 0 bases at J; junction bases unmatched: 10.

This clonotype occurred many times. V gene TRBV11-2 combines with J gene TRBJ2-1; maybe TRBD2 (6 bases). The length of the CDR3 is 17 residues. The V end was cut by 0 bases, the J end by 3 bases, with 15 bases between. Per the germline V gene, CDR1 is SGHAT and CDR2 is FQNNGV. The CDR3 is CASSLDLWGSGYNEQFF. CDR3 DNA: TGTGCCAGCAGCTTAGATTTGTGGGGTAGCGGCTACAATGAGCAGTTCTTC.

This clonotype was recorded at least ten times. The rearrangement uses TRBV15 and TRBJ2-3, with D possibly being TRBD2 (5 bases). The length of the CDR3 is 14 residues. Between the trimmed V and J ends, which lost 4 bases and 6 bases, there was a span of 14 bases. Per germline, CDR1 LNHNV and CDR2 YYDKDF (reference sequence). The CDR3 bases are TGTGCCACCAGCAATCGTGGGAGATTGGATACGCAGTATTTT. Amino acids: CATSNRGRLDTQYF.

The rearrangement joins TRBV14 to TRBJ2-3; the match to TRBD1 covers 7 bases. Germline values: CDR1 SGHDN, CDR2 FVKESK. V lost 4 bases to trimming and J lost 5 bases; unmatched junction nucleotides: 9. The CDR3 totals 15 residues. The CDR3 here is CASSRRDSLRDTQYF. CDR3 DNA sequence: TGTGCCAGCAGCCGCCGGGACAGCCTTAGAGATACGCAGTATTTT.

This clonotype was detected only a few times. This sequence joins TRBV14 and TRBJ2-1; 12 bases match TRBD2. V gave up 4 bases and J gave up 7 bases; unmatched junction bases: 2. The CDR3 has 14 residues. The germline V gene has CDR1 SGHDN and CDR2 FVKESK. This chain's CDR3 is CASSLLAGGNEQFF. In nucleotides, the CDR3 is TGTGCCAGCAGCCTTCTAGCGGGAGGGAATGAGCAGTTCTTC.

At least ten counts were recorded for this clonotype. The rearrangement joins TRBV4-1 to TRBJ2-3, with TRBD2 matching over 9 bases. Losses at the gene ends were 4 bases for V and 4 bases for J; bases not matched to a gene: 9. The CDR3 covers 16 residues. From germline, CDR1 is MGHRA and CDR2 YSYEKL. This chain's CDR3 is CASSLVASGIADTQYF. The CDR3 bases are TGCGCCAGCAGCCTCGTGGCTAGCGGGATTGCAGATACGCAGTATTTT.

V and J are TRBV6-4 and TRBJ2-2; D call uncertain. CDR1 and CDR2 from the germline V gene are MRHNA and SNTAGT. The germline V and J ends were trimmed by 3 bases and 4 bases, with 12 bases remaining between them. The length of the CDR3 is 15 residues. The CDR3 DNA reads TGTGCCAGCAGTGAAAGCAGGATGGGCACCGGGGAGCTGTTTTTT. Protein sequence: CASSESRMGTGELFF.